This T cell receptor (beta chain) was sequenced during a study of identifying expanded T cells in peripheral blood. Generated by immunoSEQ multiplex PCR, the TCRdb table keeps only in-frame clones and is missing some. Of roughly 100,000 clones in the sample, around 89% are singletons; the top ten hold less than 15%. CDR1 is SGHTA and CDR2 is FQGTGA in the germline V gene. The V gene lost 4 bases and the J gene lost 10 bases, with 14 bases spanning the gap. CDR3 length: 14 amino acids. The rearrangement uses TRBV7-3 and TRBJ1-6, with a tentative D call TRBD1 (5 bases). The source material was blood. This receptor was obtained from a person aged 18 to 69 in good health. Here the CDR3 reads CASSSGATGSPLHF. DNA for the CDR3: TGTGCCAGCAGCTCTGGGGCGACGGGGTCACCCCTCCACTTT.